The T cell receptor (beta chain) described here comes from a study of blood T cell repertoires in COVID-19. About the study: Sites in the United States, Italy and Spain provided acute and convalescent COVID-19 samples.

The protocol was immunoSEQ multiplex PCR, while the TCRdb copy is restricted to in-frame clones and leaves out a portion. The table shows roughly 72,000 clones, with approximately 88% occurring only once. Germline assignment: CDR1 SGDLS and CDR2 YYNGEE. The V end was cut by 1 base, the J end by 6 bases, with 12 bases between. The length of the CDR3 is 14 residues. Material for sequencing was peripheral blood. This TCR derives from a human donor in a cohort sampled during active COVID-19. The chain recombines TRBV9 with TRBJ2-3; D uncertain. This CDR3 reads CASSVRLLRDTQYF. The CDR3 region has the DNA TGTGCCAGCAGCGTACGACTCCTCCGGGATACGCAGTATTTT.